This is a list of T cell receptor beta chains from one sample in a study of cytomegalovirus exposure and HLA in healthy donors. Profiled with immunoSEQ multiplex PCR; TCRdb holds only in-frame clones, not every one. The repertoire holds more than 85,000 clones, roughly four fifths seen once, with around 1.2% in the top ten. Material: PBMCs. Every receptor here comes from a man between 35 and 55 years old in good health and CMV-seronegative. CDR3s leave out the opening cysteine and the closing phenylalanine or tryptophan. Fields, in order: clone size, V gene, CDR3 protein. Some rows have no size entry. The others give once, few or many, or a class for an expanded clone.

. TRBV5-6 ASSLLASTDTQY
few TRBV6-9 ASSYPDYQETQY
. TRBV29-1 SVERLAGGADTQY
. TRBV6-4 ASSVDRGSGEKLF
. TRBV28 ASSPRWSSYNEQF
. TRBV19 ASSTIYSGSGETQY
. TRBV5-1 ASSLGQVSYNEQF
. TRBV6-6 ASSYSGGSTEAF
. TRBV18 ASSPRDRGPYEQY
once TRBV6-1 ASSIQGNEKLF
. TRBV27 ASSSQQGNNQPQH
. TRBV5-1 ASSLGREPYNEQF
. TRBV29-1 SVEDLSGGGLTGELF
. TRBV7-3 ASSSGQGLYSPLH
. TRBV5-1 ASSLGDEQY
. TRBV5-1 ASSSTGGVTEAF
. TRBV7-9 ASFSNAGGNLKTQY
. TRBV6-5 ASKRDSNSPLH
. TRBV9 ASSVEGTTGEQY
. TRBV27 ASSPFWGEQPQH
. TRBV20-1 SSGGGETQY
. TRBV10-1 ASRIPRGFGEKLF
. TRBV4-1 ASSPLSTGELF
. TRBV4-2 ASSPRSTLNSGNTIY
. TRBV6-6 ASSYQGLGDTEAF
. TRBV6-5 ASSRTGGEQY
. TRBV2 ASSEDRGIQGYT
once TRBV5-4 ASSSPRDRETQY
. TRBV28 ASSLLEFDTQY